Below are 23 T cell receptor beta chains sequenced from a single sample in a study of blood T cells in healthy people across ages. A second roughly 6 to 11 cycle PCR used barcoded and J-beta primers. MiXCR was run by TCRdb on the 5' RACE reads, yielding one entry per CDR3 protein. This sample has 800,000 or so distinct CDR3 sequences; 20% to 30% occur once, and the top ten carry under 4.5%. The same data also went into a second study, on T cells of mothers and their children.

Specimen: blood. The receptors come from a boy aged 5-17 years in good health.

For this clonotype: This may arise from a read error, as a much more abundant clone is one base away. The gene calls are TRBV7-2 and TRBJ1-2; 8 bases align to TRBD1. This CDR3 has 14 amino acids. With V trimmed by 2 bases and J by 8 bases, 7 bases remained unmatched. Germline CDR1 and CDR2: SGHTA and FQGNSA. CDR3 DNA: TGTACCAGCAGCTTACTGGACAGGGCGGGCGGCTACACCTTC. This gives the protein CTSSLLDRAGGYTF.

The chain uses TRBV7-9 and TRBJ2-1; tentative D call: TRBD1 (5 bases). The length of the CDR3 is 17 residues. Germline loops: CDR1 SEHNR, CDR2 FQNEAQ (reference sequence). V shed 0 bases and J shed 0 bases, with 12 bases lying between them. The CDR3 protein is CASSLAGPVSSYNEQFF. In DNA, the CDR3 is TGTGCCAGCAGCTTAGCGGGGCCAGTTAGCTCCTACAATGAGCAGTTCTTC.

The CDR3 nucleotides read TGTGCTGCGGGGGCGGAAAATTCCTACGAGCAGTACTTC. Amino acids: CAAGAENSYEQYF. The rearrangement uses TRBV10-3 and TRBJ2-7; TRBD2 is a possible D gene (7 bases). CDR3 length: 13 amino acids. Germline V gene lookup returns CDR1 ENHRY and CDR2 SYGVKD.

In its sample, this clonotype was seen a few times. The V gene is TRBV20-1, the J gene TRBJ1-2, with no clear D. The CDR3 consists of 12 residues. Trimming stripped 7 bases from V and 3 bases from J, with 12 bases between. Germline CDR1 DFQATT, CDR2 SNEGSKA (reference sequence). CDR3 protein: CSGPIFDYGYTF. CDR3 bases: TGCAGTGGCCCAATTTTCGACTATGGCTACACCTTC.

The CDR3 nucleotides read TGTGCCAGCAGCTTACAGCGGGTGGGTGCCAACAATGAGCAGTTCTTC. Translated: CASSLQRVGANNEQFF. The chain carries TRBV7-9 and TRBJ2-1; D possibly corresponds to TRBD2 (6 bases). The CDR3 extends over 16 amino acids. The germline gives CDR1 SEHNR, CDR2 FQNEAQ (reference sequence). Trimming removed 2 bases from V and 5 bases from J, with 16 bases in between.

This clonotype was observed once. The chain combines TRBV7-2 with TRBJ1-4; 8 positions agree with TRBD1. The ends lost 0 bases at V and 4 bases at J; junction bases unmatched: 4. The CDR3 is 16 amino acids. Germline V gene lookup returns CDR1 SGHTA and CDR2 FQGNSA. CDR3 in amino acids: CASSLAHGQGNEKLFF. CDR3 DNA: TGTGCCAGCAGCTTAGCGCATGGACAGGGTAATGAAAAACTGTTTTTT.

This sequence joins TRBV5-1 and TRBJ1-4; the match to TRBD1 covers 7 bases. The ends lost 4 bases at V and 8 bases at J; junction bases unmatched: 5. Germline CDR1 reads SGHRS; CDR2 reads YFSETQ. The CDR3 has 13 amino acids. CDR3 amino acids: CASSEGAREKLFF. The CDR3 nucleotides are TGCGCCAGCAGCGAGGGGGCTAGGGAAAAACTGTTTTTT.

The chain combines TRBV29-1 with TRBJ2-2; D gene uncertain. With 4 bases removed from V and 4 bases from J, the gap between germline ends came to 7 bases. This CDR3 contains 12 residues. Germline V gene lookup returns CDR1 SQVTM and CDR2 ANQGSEA. This CDR3 is CSVVFLTGELFF. In DNA form, the CDR3 reads TGCAGCGTTGTTTTCCTCACCGGGGAGCTGTTTTTT.

The sample holds a few counts of this clonotype. The chain combines TRBV4-2 with TRBJ2-5; D tentatively fits TRBD1 or TRBD2 (5 bases each). The end of the DNA aligns better with TRBJ2-7, so the J call may be wrong. The germline V gene has CDR1 LGHNA and CDR2 YNFKEQ. The CDR3 totals 17 residues. Here the CDR3 DNA reads TGTGCCAGCAGCCAAGAAACGACGGGACGAAACTCCTACGAGCAGTACTTC. This encodes CASSQETTGRNSYEQYF.

This rearrangement joins TRBV7-2 to TRBJ2-1, with 10 bases fitting TRBD2. The junction had 1 base not matched to a gene; V was cut back by 6 bases and J by 2 bases. Per the germline V gene, CDR1 is SGHTA and CDR2 is FQGNSA. The CDR3 is 14 residues long. Here the CDR3 DNA reads TGTGCCAGCAGAGCGGGAGGGCCCTACAATGAGCAGTTCTTC. Protein: CASRAGGPYNEQFF.

V usage is TRBV18 and J usage is TRBJ2-5; D not resolved. This CDR3 spans 15 amino acids. Per germline, CDR1 KGHSH and CDR2 LQKENI. V lost 3 bases and J 0 bases, leaving 11 bases between the germline ends. For the CDR3, the DNA is TGTGCCAGCTCACCCCCAGACGGGTACCAAGAGACCCAGTACTTC. Its protein product is CASSPPDGYQETQYF.

V gene TRBV27 combines with J gene TRBJ2-7; D is possibly TRBD2 (6 bases). Trimming stripped 0 bases from V and 6 bases from J, with 15 bases between. This CDR3 region has 15 residues. Germline CDR1 reads MNHEY; CDR2 reads SMNVEV (reference sequence). The CDR3 DNA is TGTGCCAGCAGTTTATCGAGGGTTCCGGGAGCCGAGCAGTACTTC. It encodes CASSLSRVPGAEQYF.

This clonotype has at least ten counts. V gene TRBV25-1 combines with J gene TRBJ1-2; D call uncertain. The germline CDR1 and CDR2 sequences are MGHDK and SYGVNS. The CDR3 contains 14 residues. Trimming cost V 6 bases and J 5 bases, with 16 bases left between them. DNA for the CDR3: TGTGCCAGCAGCCCTGGCGGGTCAGCGTATGGCTACACCTTC. Protein product: CASSPGGSAYGYTF.

This clonotype was seen more than once but under ten times. The CDR3 region has the DNA TGTGCCAGCAGTTTCCCAAACGGGGGCCGAGACACTGAAGCTTTCTTT. It yields the protein CASSFPNGGRDTEAFF. This sequence joins TRBV12-3 or TRBV12-4 and TRBJ1-1; possible D gene TRBD1, 6 bases. The V end was cut by 3 bases, the J end by 3 bases, with 17 bases between. The CDR3 totals 16 residues.

The chain links TRBV29-1 to TRBJ1-2; D remains unclear. Germline V lookup: CDR1 SQVTM, CDR2 ANQGSEA. The CDR3 runs to 13 residues. Trimming stripped 4 bases from V and 4 bases from J, with 13 bases between. DNA for the CDR3: TGCAGCGTTGGCAGGCTTCCAACCTATGGCTACACCTTC. It translates to CSVGRLPTYGYTF. Combining the CDR3 with reference TRBV29-1 and TRBJ1-2 gives the whole variable domain SAVISQKPSRDICQRGTSLTIQCQVDSQVTMMFWYRQQPGQSLTLIATANQGSEATYESGFVIDKFPISRPNLTFSTLTVSNMSPEDSSIYLCSVGRLPTYGYTFGSGTRLTVV.

The J gene is TRBJ2-5, the V gene TRBV20-1, with no clear D. Looked up from germline, CDR1 is DFQATT and CDR2 is SNEGSKA (reference sequence). V shed 0 bases and J shed 6 bases, with 11 bases lying between them. The CDR3 sequence is 13 residues long. The CDR3 region has the DNA TGCAGTGCTAGAGAGATAGGTACCCAGACCCAGTACTTC. Translation: CSAREIGTQTQYF.

This chain joins TRBV29-1 and TRBJ2-1; the D gene is possibly TRBD2 (7 bases). Germline V lookup: CDR1 SQVTM, CDR2 ANQGSEA. This CDR3 spans 12 amino acids. Deletions cut 4 bases from V and 6 bases from J, with 10 bases between. CDR3 sequence reads: CSVVGGVNEQFF. The CDR3 nucleotides are TGCAGCGTTGTAGGGGGGGTCAATGAGCAGTTCTTC.

This sequence joins TRBV12-3 or TRBV12-4 and TRBJ1-1, with D hard to call. This CDR3 comprises 12 residues. V lost 3 bases, J lost 5 bases, and 7 bases lay in between. The CDR3 region is CASSFAGTEAFF. The CDR3 bases are TGTGCCAGCAGTTTCGCGGGGACTGAAGCTTTCTTT.

The chain couples TRBV20-1 to TRBJ2-4; the D gene could be TRBD1 or TRBD2 (6 bases each). The CDR3 totals 17 residues. The germline V gene has CDR1 DFQATT and CDR2 SNEGSKA (reference sequence). V dropped 6 bases and J dropped 0 bases, with 21 bases sitting between them. The CDR3 sequence is CSAELEGGRKAKNIQYF. CDR3 coding DNA: TGCAGTGCGGAGCTCGAGGGGGGCCGCAAAGCCAAAAACATTCAGTACTTC.

This clonotype was found a few times. A junction end diverges from the germline sequence, so it may reflect a read error. The rearrangement joins TRBV6-5 to TRBJ2-3; unclear D gene. The CDR3 extends over 14 amino acids. The germline V gene has CDR1 MNHEY and CDR2 SVGAGI. CDR3 nucleotide sequence: TGTGCCAGCAGGGAGTCGATAAGCACAGACACGCAGTATTTT. Amino acid sequence: CASRESISTDTQYF.

The V gene is TRBV20-1, the J gene TRBJ1-1; weak D call: TRBD1 (5 bases). In germline, CDR1 is DFQATT, CDR2 SNEGSKA (reference sequence). V was pared by 6 bases and J by 7 bases, with 21 bases between. The CDR3 is made up of 14 amino acids. The CDR3 sequence: CSARALGEGVEAFF. Written as DNA, the CDR3 is TGCAGTGCCCGGGCATTGGGTGAAGGGGTTGAAGCTTTCTTT.

This clonotype was counted a few times. V gene TRBV28 combines with J gene TRBJ2-1, with TRBD1 identical over 10 bases. Trimming cost V 4 bases and J 7 bases; bases outside gene matches: 7. The CDR3 is made up of 15 amino acids. CDR1 is MDHEN and CDR2 is SYDVKM in the germline V gene. The CDR3 coding sequence is TGTGCCAGCAGTTCCGGACAGGGGGTCTTGAATGAGCAGTTCTTC. It specifies CASSSGQGVLNEQFF.

The chain has TRBV9 and TRBJ2-6; D tentatively reads TRBD1 or TRBD2 (5 bases each). The CDR3 has 14 amino acids. Trimming removed 0 bases from V and 6 bases from J, with 7 bases in between. Germline CDR1 SGDLS, CDR2 YYNGEE. This CDR3 is CASSVGGVANVLTF. The CDR3 nucleotides are TGTGCCAGCAGCGTAGGAGGGGTGGCCAACGTCCTGACTTTC.